The clone carrying this T cell receptor beta chain was found many times. This sample's time point: persistent/refractory GD, antithyroid drugs over 5 years with positive TRAb. PBMC-extracted RNA yielded the TCR library. iRepertoire HTBI primers and Arm-PCR of CDR3 regions built TCR beta libraries. Via MiXCR, TCRdb re-called the multiplex PCR reads, giving one row per CDR3 protein. The sample has around 450,000 distinct CDR3 sequences; about a fifth are singletons. The data were taken from a study of regulatory T cells in long-lasting Graves disease. The sequence came from a female donor with Graves disease. Sequenced here: peripheral blood mononuclear cells (PBMCs), sampled when the disease was refractory, from a patient treated with antithyroid drugs.

The DNA of the CDR3 is TGTGCCAGCAGCCGACTAGCGGGAGTGCTTTACGAGCAGTACTTC. Protein: CASSRLAGVLYEQYF. This sequence joins TRBV7-9 and TRBJ2-7; 12 bases align to TRBD2. The germline CDR1 and CDR2 sequences are SEHNR and FQNEAQ (reference sequence). The CDR3 is made up of 15 amino acids. The V segment lost 5 bases and the J segment 4 bases; nucleotides outside the gene matches: 6. The variable domain in full, with the rest retrieved from reference TRBV7-9 and TRBJ2-7, is DTGVSQNPRHKITKRGQNVTFRCDPISEHNRLYWYRQTLGQGPEFLTYFQNEAQLEKSRLLSDRFSAERPKGSFSTLEIQRTEQGDSAMYLCASSRLAGVLYEQYFGPGTRLTVT.